What follows are 24 T cell receptor beta chains derived from one specimen sequenced in a study of CXCR3-negative and CXCR3-positive naive CD8 T cells. These receptors have no identified antigens. Broader study findings: TRB CDR3s were more hydrophobic in CXCR3-positive than in CXCR3-negative naive cells.

Through 5' RACE with UMI labels, the TRB cDNA libraries were prepared. From the 5' RACE reads, TCRdb lists one entry per CDR3 protein and no DNA. The sample table includes 50,000 to 65,000 distinct CDR3 sequences. The sample taken for sequencing was naive CXCR3+ CD8+ T cells from blood. Subset: CD45RO-CCR7+CD27+CD95- naive CD8+ T cells expressing CXCR3 (TNR3+). All receptors derive from a human donor in good health. Some clones in this sample may be carry-over from other donors' samples.

The V gene is TRBV29-1, the J gene TRBJ2-1; TCRdb reports TRBD1, a call that lacks DNA to check it against. Germline V gives CDR1 SQVTM, CDR2 ANQGSEA. This CDR3 has 13 amino acids. The CDR3 region is CSVGDWETNEQFF.

The chain has TRBV20-1 and TRBJ2-1; the D call of TRBD2 rests on TCRdb alone, since no DNA is present to check it. Looked up from germline, CDR1 is DFQATT and CDR2 is SNEGSKA (reference sequence). There are 15 residues in the CDR3. The CDR3 region is CSARLLAGVGNEQFF.

CDR3 in amino acids: CASSWRNTEAFF. J is TRBJ1-1 and V is TRBV12-3 or TRBV12-4. CDR3 length: 12 residues.

The gene calls are TRBV6-6 and TRBJ2-7. The CDR3 runs 15 residues. CDR1 and CDR2 from the germline V gene are MNHNY and SVGAGI (reference sequence). The CDR3 loop reads CASSYSDTSSYEQYF.

This sequence joins TRBV4-2 and TRBJ2-1; TCRdb calls TRBD2, which cannot be checked without DNA. Germline V gene lookup returns CDR1 LGHNA and CDR2 YNFKEQ. The CDR3 has 16 amino acids. The CDR3 region is CASSQDGTSAPNEQFF.

The gene calls are TRBV7-3 and TRBJ2-2. Germline CDR1 reads SGHTA; CDR2 reads FQGTGA. The CDR3 extends over 14 amino acids. The CDR3 protein is CASSLTSPSGELFF.

The chain is built from TRBV20-1 and TRBJ2-7; there is no DNA to check the TCRdb D call of TRBD1. Germline CDR1 reads DFQATT; CDR2 reads SNEGSKA (reference sequence). The CDR3 loop spans 13 amino acids. The CDR3 spells CSAREGQLGEQYF.

The chain uses TRBV7-8 and TRBJ1-2; the D gene TCRdb calls, TRBD1, cannot be checked with no DNA. The CDR3 has 17 residues. The germline V gene encodes CDR1 SGHVS and CDR2 FQNEAQ. The CDR3 is CASSPRGQDFVVYGYTF.

This rearrangement joins TRBV4-3 to TRBJ2-4; TCRdb designates TRBD1, a call that cannot be tested without DNA. The CDR3 has 15 residues. Germline-derived CDR1 and CDR2 are LGHNA and YSLEER. The CDR3 region is CASSQDGQAKNIQYF.

V usage is TRBV7-2 and J usage is TRBJ2-6. The CDR3 totals 15 residues. The germline CDR1 and CDR2 sequences are SGHTA and FQGNSA. CDR3 in amino acids: CASSLVDSGANVLTF.

The V call is TRBV12-3 or TRBV12-4, the J call TRBJ1-1; TCRdb reports TRBD1, a call that lacks DNA to check it against. CDR3 length equals 13 residues. The CDR3 sequence: CASSPQGAAEAFF.

The V call is TRBV15, the J call TRBJ2-1; the D gene TCRdb calls, TRBD1, cannot be checked with no DNA. The length of the CDR3 is 18 residues. The germline V gene encodes CDR1 LNHNV and CDR2 YYDKDF (reference sequence). The CDR3 loop is CATSRAPLIGGTDNEQFF.

V and J are TRBV14 and TRBJ2-7; the TRBD1 assignment by TCRdb is unverifiable without DNA. Germline V lookup: CDR1 SGHDN, CDR2 FVKESK. This CDR3 is 14 amino acids long. The CDR3: CASSNGAFYYEQYF.

The chain is built from TRBV19 and TRBJ2-1; TCRdb proposes TRBD1, but this gene call is untestable without DNA. The CDR3 runs to 14 residues. CDR1 LNHDA and CDR2 SQIVND come from the germline V gene (reference sequence). The CDR3 reads CASSIQGAYNEQFF.

The chain carries TRBV15 and TRBJ2-3; TCRdb selects TRBD1, and the lack of DNA leaves this call unchecked. The CDR3 runs to 15 residues. Germline V lookup: CDR1 LNHNV, CDR2 YYDKDF (reference sequence). CDR3 loop: CATSREVGAGDTQYF.

The CDR3: CASRSRDSSYNEQFF. The V and J genes are TRBV12-3 or TRBV12-4 and TRBJ2-1; the TCRdb D gene call, TRBD2, has no DNA to confirm it. CDR3 length: 15 amino acids.

The genes are TRBV29-1 and TRBJ2-1; TCRdb outputs TRBD1, but without DNA this stays unchecked. This CDR3 spans 15 amino acids. CDR1 and CDR2 from the germline V gene are SQVTM and ANQGSEA. CDR3 amino acids: CSVMGQPNRRNEQFF.

The rearrangement links TRBV5-1 to TRBJ2-1; with no DNA, the TCRdb D assignment of TRBD2 cannot be verified. CDR1 SGHRS and CDR2 YFSETQ come from the germline V gene. This CDR3 contains 15 residues. This CDR3 is CASSQRTSSYNEQFF.

The rearrangement uses TRBV7-9 and TRBJ2-7; the TRBD2 assignment by TCRdb is unverifiable without DNA. The CDR3 extends over 14 amino acids. The V gene's germline CDR1 is SEHNR and CDR2 FQNEAQ (reference sequence). CDR3 amino acids: CASSSRDDGSEQYF.

This CDR3 is CSVDLGQATYEQYF. The chain couples TRBV29-1 to TRBJ2-7; the D call from TCRdb, TRBD1, cannot be confirmed without DNA. Germline V gene lookup returns CDR1 SQVTM and CDR2 ANQGSEA. This CDR3 has 14 residues.

The chain employs TRBV4-2 and TRBJ2-7. The CDR3 loop spans 14 amino acids. The germline V gene encodes CDR1 LGHNA and CDR2 YNFKEQ. CDR3 in amino acids: CASSQDMGTYEQYF.

The rearrangement links TRBV12-3 or TRBV12-4 to TRBJ1-6. This CDR3 is 15 amino acids long. CDR3 sequence: CASSPPGLTNSPLHF.

The rearrangement joins TRBV9 to TRBJ2-2; TCRdb's D call of TRBD1 is untestable without DNA. Germline V gives CDR1 SGDLS, CDR2 YYNGEE. The CDR3 runs 16 residues. The CDR3 loop reads CASSQLGTANTGELFF.

V is TRBV2 and J is TRBJ2-1. The germline CDR1 and CDR2 sequences are SNHLY and FYNNEI. CDR3 length: 16 residues. This CDR3 is CASGWKTDSSYNEQFF.